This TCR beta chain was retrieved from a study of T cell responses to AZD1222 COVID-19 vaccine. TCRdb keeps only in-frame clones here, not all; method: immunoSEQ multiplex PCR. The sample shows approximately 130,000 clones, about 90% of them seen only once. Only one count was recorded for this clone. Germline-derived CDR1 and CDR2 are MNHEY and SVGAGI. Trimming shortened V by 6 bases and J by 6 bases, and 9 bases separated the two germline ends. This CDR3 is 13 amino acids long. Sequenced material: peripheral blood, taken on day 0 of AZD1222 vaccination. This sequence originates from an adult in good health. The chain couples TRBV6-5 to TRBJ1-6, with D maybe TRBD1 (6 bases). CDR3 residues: CASRQGFNSPLHF. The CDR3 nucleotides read TGTGCCAGCAGACAGGGATTTAATTCACCCCTCCACTTT.